This paragraph reports one TCR beta chain. Its antigen is currently unknown. This CDR3 comprises 15 residues. V trimming: 0 bases; J trimming: 4 bases; junction bases outside the gene matches: 3. Germline CDR1 reads MNHEY; CDR2 reads SVGAGI. The data belong to a study of cytomegalovirus exposure and HLA in healthy donors. Findings of the study overall: It was only CMV serostatus that was available as immune exposure information. Cytomegalovirus-associated TCR beta chains were listed, numbering approximately 150. A later analysis by the authors found several of the most significant clusters apparently linked to common viral pathogens. Productive rates of about 87% or about 30% were seen for most TCR beta V segments in an earlier analysis.

The PCR had 60 Vbeta and 13 Jbeta primers. The method was immunoSEQ multiplex PCR; TCRdb's version includes in-frame clones alone and lacks a portion of them. The sample has 85,000 to 100,000 clones; approximately 81% are singletons. Sequenced: PBMCs. V gene TRBV6-5 combines with J gene TRBJ1-5; 7 bases agree with TRBD1. This TCR derives from a male donor in good health and CMV-seropositive. CDR3 residues: CASSYSQGKNQPQHF. The CDR3 DNA reads TGTGCCAGCAGTTACTCACAGGGGAAGAATCAGCCCCAGCATTTT.